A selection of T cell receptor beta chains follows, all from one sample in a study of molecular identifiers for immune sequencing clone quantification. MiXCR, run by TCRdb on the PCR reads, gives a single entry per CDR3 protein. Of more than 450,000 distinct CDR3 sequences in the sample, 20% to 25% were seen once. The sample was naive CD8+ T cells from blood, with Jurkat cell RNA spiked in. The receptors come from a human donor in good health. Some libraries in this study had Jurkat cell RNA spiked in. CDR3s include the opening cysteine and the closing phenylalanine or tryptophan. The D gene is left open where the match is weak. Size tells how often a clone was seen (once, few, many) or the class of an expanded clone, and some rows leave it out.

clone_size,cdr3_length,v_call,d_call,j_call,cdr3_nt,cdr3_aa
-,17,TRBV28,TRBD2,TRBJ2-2,TGTGCCAGCGGTTTACTAGCGGGAGGGCCTCGAACCGGGGAGCTGTTTTTT,CASGLLAGGPRTGELFF
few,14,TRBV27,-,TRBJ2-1,TGTGCCAGCAGTTCATTGGAGACTAGGAATGAGCAGTTCTTC,CASSSLETRNEQFF
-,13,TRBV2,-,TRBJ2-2,TGTGCCAGCGTACCCCAGGGCCCCGGGGAGCTGTTTTTT,CASVPQGPGELFF
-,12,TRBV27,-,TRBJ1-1,TGTACCAGCAAAACCGGGGGAACTGAAGCTTTCTTT,CTSKTGGTEAFF
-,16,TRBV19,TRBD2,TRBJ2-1,TGTGCCAGTAGTCCGATTAGCGGGGTTTTCTACAATGAGCAGTTCTTC,CASSPISGVFYNEQFF
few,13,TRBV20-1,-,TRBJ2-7,TGCAGTGCTACGGGCAGCCTCTCCTACGAGCAGTACTTC,CSATGSLSYEQYF
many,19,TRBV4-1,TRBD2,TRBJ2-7,TGCGCCAGCAGCCAAGATATGAGGGGACCGGGACTAGGAGCCTACGAGCAGTACTTC,CASSQDMRGPGLGAYEQYF
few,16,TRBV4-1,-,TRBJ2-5,TGCGCCAGCAGCCAAGTGGGACTCGAAACACGGGAGACCCAGTACTTC,CASSQVGLETRETQYF
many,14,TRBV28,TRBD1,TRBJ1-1,TGTGCCAGCAGGCACGGGAGCCCAGGGGGCAGTGCTTTCTTT,CASRHGSPGGSAFF
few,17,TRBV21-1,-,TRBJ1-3,TGTGCCAGCAGCAATGGGGCGGGGGACCCCTCTGGAAACACCATATATTTT,CASSNGAGDPSGNTIYF
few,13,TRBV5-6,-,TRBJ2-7,TGTGCCAGCAGCTTCGAGAACTCCTACGAGCAGTACTTC,CASSFENSYEQYF
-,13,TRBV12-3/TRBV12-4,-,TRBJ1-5,TGTGCCAGCACCGATGTCCAACGACAGCCCCAGCATTTT,CASTDVQRQPQHF
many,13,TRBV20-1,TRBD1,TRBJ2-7,TGCAGTGCGAGAGGGACAGGGGGCTACGAGCAGTACTTC,CSARGTGGYEQYF
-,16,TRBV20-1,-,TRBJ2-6,TGCAGTGCGCCGACAGGCTTGTTCTCTGGGGCCGACGTCCTGACTTTC,CSAPTGLFSGADVLTF
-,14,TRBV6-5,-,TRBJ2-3,TGTGCCAGCAGTTCACAAGAGTGGACAGATACGCAGTATTTT,CASSSQEWTDTQYF
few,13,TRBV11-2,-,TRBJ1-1,TGTGCCAGCAGCTTAGACTGGTCCACTGAAGCTTTCTTT,CASSLDWSTEAFF
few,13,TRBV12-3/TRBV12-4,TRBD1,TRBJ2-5,TGTGCCAGCAGTTCCTCGGGACAGGGGGGTTGGTACTTC,CASSSSGQGGWYF
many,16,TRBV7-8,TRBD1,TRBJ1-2,TGTGCCAGCAGCTTGTACGGACAGGAAAGGAGCTATGGCTACACCTTC,CASSLYGQERSYGYTF
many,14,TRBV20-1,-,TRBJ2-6,TGCAGTGCTGGACTGATCTCTGGGGCCAACGTCCTGACTTTC,CSAGLISGANVLTF
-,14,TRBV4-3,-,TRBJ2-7,TGCGCCAGCAGCCAAGATTCGGGCTCCCACGAGCAGTACTTC,CASSQDSGSHEQYF
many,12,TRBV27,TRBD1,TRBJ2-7,TGTGCCAGCAGAAGGGACAGTAACGAGCAGTACTTC,CASRRDSNEQYF
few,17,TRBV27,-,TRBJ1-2,TGTGCCAGCAGTCCCTACCCCCGTGGACGGTATAACTATGGCTACACCTTC,CASSPYPRGRYNYGYTF
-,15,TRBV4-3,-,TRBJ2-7,TGCGCCAGCAGCCAAGATGCCAGGAGCCTCCTCGAGCAGTACTTC,CASSQDARSLLEQYF
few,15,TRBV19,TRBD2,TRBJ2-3,TGTGCCAGTAGTACGGGGGGGGCCGGCACAGATACGCAGTATTTT,CASSTGGAGTDTQYF
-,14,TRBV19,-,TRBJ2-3,TGTGCCAGTAGTACAGGGGGGGGCACAGATACGCAGTATTTT,CASSTGGGTDTQYF
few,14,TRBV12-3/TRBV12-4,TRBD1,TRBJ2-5,TGTGCCAGCAGGGGACAGGGGGACCAAGAGACCCAGTACTTC,CASRGQGDQETQYF
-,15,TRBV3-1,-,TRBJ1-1,TGTGCCAGCAGCCTCGACAGGCGGGTTTTCACTGAAGCTTTCTTT,CASSLDRRVFTEAFF
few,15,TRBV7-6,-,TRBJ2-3,TGTGCCAGCAGCTTATTCGGGGCGGGCACAGATACGCAGTATTTT,CASSLFGAGTDTQYF
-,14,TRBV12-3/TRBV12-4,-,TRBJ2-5,TGTGCCAGCAGTCGTCTTGGGTCCGAAGAGACCCAGTACTTC,CASSRLGSEETQYF
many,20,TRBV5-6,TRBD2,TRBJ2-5,TGTGCCAGCAGCTTATCCTTTCGTTTTTTGGCTAGCGGGAGAGAAGAGACCCAGTACTTC,CASSLSFRFLASGREETQYF
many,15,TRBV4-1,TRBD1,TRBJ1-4,TGCGCCAGCAGCCAAGTAACAGGGGGGACAGAAAAACTGTTTTTT,CASSQVTGGTEKLFF
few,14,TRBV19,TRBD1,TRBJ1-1,TGTGCCAGTAAGGAAACAGGGGGCTTTACTGAAGCTTTCTTT,CASKETGGFTEAFF
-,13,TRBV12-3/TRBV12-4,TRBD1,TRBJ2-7,TGTGCCAGCAGTTTGGGGACAGGGCGGGAGCAGTGCTTC,CASSLGTGREQCF
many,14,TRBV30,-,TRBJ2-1,TGTGCCTGGAGCCGAGGCACTGCCTACAATGAGCAGTTCTTC,CAWSRGTAYNEQFF